One sample yielded the 31 T cell receptor beta chains listed below, sequenced in a study of blood T cells in healthy people across ages. With a J-beta primer mix and a sample-barcoded 5' primer, a second PCR ran about 7 to 11 cycles. In TCRdb, the 5' RACE reads were re-called with MiXCR into one record per CDR3 protein. This sample yields some 780,000 distinct CDR3 sequences, of which around 50% are seen a single time; under 30% belongs to the top ten. The material sequenced was blood. These receptors were taken from a man aged 40-49 years in good health.

The chain employs TRBV7-2 and TRBJ1-1; 7 bases line up with TRBD1. The CDR3 runs to 15 residues. The J segment lost 5 bases and the V segment lost 5 bases, leaving 11 bases of the junction unmatched. Germline values: CDR1 SGHTA, CDR2 FQGNSA. The chain's CDR3 is CASSRNPTGRTEAFF. DNA for the CDR3: TGTGCCAGCAGCCGCAACCCGACAGGGAGAACTGAAGCTTTCTTT.

The chain carries TRBV7-2 and TRBJ2-5, with 15 bases lining up with TRBD2. The germline V gene has CDR1 SGHTA and CDR2 FQGNSA. With V trimmed by 4 bases and J by 5 bases, 5 bases remained unmatched. The CDR3 runs to 16 residues. CDR3 sequence (DNA): TGTGCCAGCAGCTCGGGACTAGCGGGGGGCGGGGAGACCCAGTACTTC. It translates to CASSSGLAGGGETQYF.

The rearrangement uses TRBV5-1 and TRBJ2-3; 8 nucleotides line up with TRBD2. The V segment lost 6 bases and the J segment 1 base; nucleotides outside the gene matches: 7. Germline V CDR1 and CDR2: SGHRS, YFSETQ. The CDR3 contains 15 residues. The CDR3 protein is CASTPTAGGTDTQYF. In DNA, the CDR3 is TGCGCCAGCACCCCTACAGCGGGGGGCACAGATACGCAGTATTTT. The full variable domain, in which reference TRBV5-1 and TRBJ2-3 provide the parts outside the CDR3, is KAGVTQTPRYLIKTRGQQVTLSCSPISGHRSVSWYQQTPGQGLQFLFEYFSETQRNKGNFPGRFSGRQFSNSRSEMNVSTLELGDSALYLCASTPTAGGTDTQYFGPGTRLTVL.

The count of this clonotype is one. The CDR3 nucleotides read TGTGCCAGCAGTGAAGAGCGCCGGCGGATGATCCAAGAGACCCAGTACTTC. Translating gives CASSEERRRMIQETQYF. This chain links TRBV2 with TRBJ2-5; D unresolved. CDR3 length equals 17 residues. In germline, CDR1 is SNHLY, CDR2 FYNNEI. V dropped 1 base and J dropped 1 base, with 16 bases sitting between them.

The chain has TRBV25-1 and TRBJ1-1; D ambiguous. CDR1 and CDR2 (germline): MGHDK, SYGVNS. The length of the CDR3 is 14 residues. Trimming removed 4 bases at V and 1 base at J, with 10 bases between. In nucleotides, the CDR3 is TGTGCCAGCAGTGCCTACTCCTGGAACACTGAAGCTTTCTTT. This codes for CASSAYSWNTEAFF.

The chain uses TRBV12-3 or TRBV12-4 and TRBJ2-3; 8 nucleotides match TRBD1. With 1 base clipped from V and 6 bases from J, the junction kept 9 bases outside the gene matches. The CDR3 extends over 16 amino acids. The CDR3 nucleotides are TGTGCCAGCAGTTTAGGGACAGGGTCTTCTGGTGATACGCAGTATTTT. It codes for CASSLGTGSSGDTQYF.

The chain uses TRBV7-3 and TRBJ2-4; TRBD1 agrees at 7 bases. The trim removed 5 bases at V and 13 bases at J, leaving 20 bases unmatched. Germline values: CDR1 SGHTA, CDR2 FQGTGA. The CDR3 has 16 amino acids. The chain's CDR3 is CASSGGGIGTAVEQYF. The CDR3 DNA follows: TGTGCCAGCAGCGGTGGTGGGATAGGGACAGCTGTAGAGCAGTACTTC.

This clonotype has more than one count but fewer than ten. The genes are TRBV20-1 and TRBJ2-7; TRBD1 is a possible D gene (5 bases). V lost 4 bases and J 2 bases, leaving 9 bases between the germline ends. The CDR3 spans 12 residues. CDR1 and CDR2 from the germline V gene are DFQATT and SNEGSKA (reference sequence). For the CDR3, the DNA is TGCAGTGCTATTCAGGGAACCTACGAGCAGTACTTC. Residues: CSAIQGTYEQYF.

This clonotype was detected once. V and J are TRBV5-1 and TRBJ1-2; possible D gene TRBD1, 6 bases. V lost 2 bases to trimming and J lost 5 bases, with 22 bases between them. From germline, CDR1 is SGHRS and CDR2 YFSETQ. The length of the CDR3 is 17 residues. The CDR3 nucleotides are TGCGCCAGCAGCTTTGAGGGCAGGGGATCCCTATCGTATGGCTACACCTTC. It encodes CASSFEGRGSLSYGYTF.

This sequence joins TRBV29-1 and TRBJ1-1; D is unclear. The CDR3 covers 9 residues. V was shortened by 8 bases and J by 11 bases, with 12 bases between the two germline ends. The germline CDR1 and CDR2 sequences are SQVTM and ANQGSEA. The DNA for the CDR3 is TGCAGCAATAGTCGTGGGGCTTTCTTT. This codes for CSNSRGAFF.

This clonotype was seen only a few times. The chain recombines TRBV6-2 or TRBV6-3 with TRBJ2-7; tentative D call: TRBD2 (6 bases). Germline assignment: CDR1 MNHEY and CDR2 SVGEGT. V lost 6 bases to trimming and J lost 5 bases, with 20 bases between them. The CDR3 has 15 amino acids. The CDR3 reads CASRAGGTESDEQYF. The CDR3 DNA sequence: TGTGCCAGCAGGGCGGGCGGGACCGAATCCGACGAGCAGTACTTC.

The chain joins TRBV5-1 to TRBJ2-3; 10 nucleotides align to TRBD2. V trimming: 0 bases; J trimming: 2 bases; junction bases outside the gene matches: 6. CDR3 length equals 17 residues. Per the germline V gene, CDR1 is SGHRS and CDR2 is YFSETQ. In DNA, the CDR3 is TGCGCCAGCAGCTTGGATCGCGGACTAGCGGTCACAGATACGCAGTATTTT. It is translated as CASSLDRGLAVTDTQYF.

The chain recombines TRBV19 with TRBJ2-1; 12 nucleotides match TRBD2. CDR3 length: 15 residues. Per germline, CDR1 LNHDA and CDR2 SQIVND (reference sequence). Unmatched junction bases numbered 1, after V lost 3 bases and J lost 4 bases. This CDR3 is CASSMTSGGYNEQFF. CDR3 coding DNA: TGTGCCAGTAGTATGACTAGCGGGGGTTACAATGAGCAGTTCTTC.

This clonotype was observed a single time. This chain uses TRBV18 with TRBJ2-1, with 15 bases lining up with TRBD2. The ends lost 4 bases at V and 6 bases at J; junction bases unmatched: 10. Germline lookup yields CDR1 KGHSH and CDR2 LQKENI. The CDR3 has 18 residues. The CDR3 DNA is TGTGCCAGCTCACTTGGGACTAGCGGGAGGCCCGAAGCCAATGAGCAGTTCTTC. As protein: CASSLGTSGRPEANEQFF.

As regards this clonotype: One end of the junction fails to match germline, which may point to a read error. V usage is TRBV7-3 and J usage is TRBJ2-5; D remains ambiguous. Per the germline V gene, CDR1 is SGHTA and CDR2 is FQGTGA. The CDR3 is made up of 14 amino acids. CDR3 coding DNA: TGTGTCAGCAGCTTAGATAGGCTCTCCGAGACCCAGTACTTC. Translating it yields CVSSLDRLSETQYF. The complete variable domain, with remaining parts taken from reference TRBV7-3 and TRBJ2-5, reads GAGVSQTPSNKVTEKGKYVELRCDPISGHTALYWYRQSLGQGPEFLIYFQGTGAADDSGLPNDRFFAVRPEGSVSTLKIQRTERGDSAVYLCVSSLDRLSETQYFGPGTRLLVL.

The J gene is TRBJ2-3, the V gene TRBV5-1; 9 positions match TRBD2. This CDR3 region has 16 residues. V lost 4 bases, J lost 3 bases, and 9 bases stayed unmatched. Per the germline V gene, CDR1 is SGHRS and CDR2 is YFSETQ. The CDR3 region is CASSLRTSERTDTQYF. Here the CDR3 DNA reads TGCGCCAGCAGCCTGCGGACTAGCGAGAGGACAGATACGCAGTATTTT.

J is TRBJ1-4 and V is TRBV9; the D gene is possibly TRBD1 (6 bases). The V gene's germline CDR1 is SGDLS and CDR2 YYNGEE. The V end was cut by 0 bases, the J end by 5 bases, with 11 bases between. The CDR3 loop spans 15 amino acids. CDR3 DNA: TGTGCCAGCAGCGTAGGGACAGAGAAGAATGAAAAACTGTTTTTT. It specifies CASSVGTEKNEKLFF.

The chain employs TRBV29-1 and TRBJ1-1; D is ambiguous. This CDR3 spans 11 amino acids. Per germline, CDR1 SQVTM and CDR2 ANQGSEA. Trimming took 4 bases from V and 8 from J, leaving 11 bases between them. CDR3 DNA sequence: TGCAGCGTTGTAGTGGGAGGAGAAGCTTTCTTT. It codes for CSVVVGGEAFF.

This clonotype showed up just a few times. J is TRBJ2-7 and V is TRBV6-6; 10 bases match TRBD1. The ends lost 5 bases at V and 3 bases at J; junction bases unmatched: 4. The germline gives CDR1 MNHNY, CDR2 SVGAGI (reference sequence). CDR3 length: 14 amino acids. CDR3: CASSPGQGIYEQYF. The DNA of the CDR3 is TGTGCCAGCAGTCCGGGACAGGGGATCTACGAGCAGTACTTC.

This chain joins TRBV7-2 and TRBJ2-2, with D unresolved. Germline V gene lookup returns CDR1 SGHTA and CDR2 FQGNSA. The V end lost 1 base, the J end lost 0 bases, and 3 bases lay between the germline ends. This CDR3 is built from 14 residues. Here the CDR3 DNA reads TGTGCCAGCAGCTTAGTCGCGAACACCGGGGAGCTGTTTTTT. This gives the protein CASSLVANTGELFF.

This clonotype occurred a few times. This chain links TRBV7-3 with TRBJ2-1; 11 bases line up with TRBD2. The germline gives CDR1 SGHTA, CDR2 FQGTGA. CDR3 length: 15 amino acids. V gave up 5 bases and J gave up 4 bases; unmatched junction bases: 4. The CDR3 is CASSQTSGNYNEQFF. CDR3 in DNA: TGTGCCAGCAGCCAGACTAGCGGGAATTACAATGAGCAGTTCTTC.

The genes are TRBV20-1 and TRBJ2-5; D is possibly TRBD2 (6 bases). This CDR3 region has 12 residues. Germline V gene data show CDR1 as DFQATT and CDR2 as SNEGSKA (reference sequence). Trimming pared 6 bases from V and 9 bases from J, leaving 17 bases between. The CDR3 reads CSAAPSDLAQYF. Written as DNA, the CDR3 is TGCAGTGCAGCACCTAGCGACTTGGCCCAGTACTTC.

The rearrangement joins TRBV28 to TRBJ2-6; the match to TRBD1 covers 9 bases. Trimming took 8 bases from V and 2 from J; bases not matched to a gene: 7. CDR1 is MDHEN and CDR2 is SYDVKM in the germline V gene. The CDR3 has 16 amino acids. The CDR3 DNA follows: TGTGCCAGCGGACAGGGGTATAGGGCTGGGGCCAACGTCCTGACTTTC. Residues: CASGQGYRAGANVLTF. The variable domain in full, completed from reference TRBV28 and TRBJ2-6, reads DVKVTQSSRYLVKRTGEKVFLECVQDMDHENMFWYRQDPGLGLRLIYFSYDVKMKEKGDIPEGYSVSREKKERFSLILESASTNQTSMYLCASGQGYRAGANVLTFGAGSRLTVL.

The chain recombines TRBV11-1 with TRBJ1-2, with 10 bases that match TRBD1. The CDR3 is made up of 16 amino acids. V trimming: 5 bases; J trimming: 4 bases; junction bases outside the gene matches: 10. Germline-derived CDR1 and CDR2 are SGHAT and FQDESV (reference sequence). The CDR3 loop is CASSPQTGGSGYGYTF. CDR3 sequence (DNA): TGTGCCAGCAGCCCGCAGACAGGGGGCTCAGGCTATGGCTACACCTTC.

Only a few counts were recorded for this clonotype. This chain uses TRBV11-3 with TRBJ2-7; a possible D gene is TRBD1 (5 bases). V dropped 1 base and J dropped 2 bases, with 9 bases sitting between them. Germline loops: CDR1 SGHNT, CDR2 YENEEA. The CDR3 extends over 14 amino acids. The CDR3 DNA follows: TGTGCCAGCAGCTTAGTGGCAGGGCCCTACGAGCAGTACTTC. It yields the protein CASSLVAGPYEQYF. Looking up the rest from reference TRBV11-3 and TRBJ2-7 gives the full variable domain: EAGVVQSPRYKIIEKKQPVAFWCNPISGHNTLYWYLQNLGQGPELLIRYENEEAVDDSQLPKDRFSAERLKGVDSTLKIQPAELGDSAVYLCASSLVAGPYEQYFGPGTRLTVT.

The chain is built from TRBV20-1 and TRBJ2-4; TRBD2 matches at 8 bases. The DNA end lines up better with TRBJ2-7; the J call may be wrong. This CDR3 contains 13 residues. Germline CDR1 is DFQATT and CDR2 is SNEGSKA (reference sequence). CDR3 bases: TGCAGTGCTAGCGCCGGGACTAGTGTCGAGCAGTACTTC. Residues: CSASAGTSVEQYF.

The genes are TRBV29-1 and TRBJ2-7, with D tentatively TRBD1 or TRBD2 (5 bases each). This CDR3 has 13 amino acids. Germline loops: CDR1 SQVTM, CDR2 ANQGSEA. V lost 4 bases, J lost 12 bases, and 22 bases lay in between. The CDR3 reads CSVGGRVSETRYF. CDR3 coding DNA: TGCAGCGTTGGGGGGAGAGTGTCGGAGACCCGGTACTTC.

V usage is TRBV28 and J usage is TRBJ2-4, with 7 bases lining up with TRBD1. The junction had 11 bases not matched to a gene; V was cut back by 5 bases and J by 7 bases. CDR1 is MDHEN, CDR2 SYDVKM, per germline. The CDR3 length is 15 residues. CDR3 region: CASSQGQKTVNIQYF. Written as DNA, the CDR3 is TGTGCCAGCAGTCAGGGACAGAAAACGGTTAACATTCAGTACTTC.

V usage is TRBV9 and J usage is TRBJ1-2; tentative D call: TRBD1 (6 bases). V lost 3 bases and J 5 bases, leaving 11 bases between the germline ends. In germline, CDR1 is SGDLS, CDR2 YYNGEE. This CDR3 spans 13 amino acids. CDR3 amino acids: CASSETTGYGYTF. The CDR3 DNA reads as TGTGCCAGCAGCGAAACCACAGGGTATGGCTACACCTTC.

The table lists this clonotype with a count of one. A junction end diverges from the germline sequence, so it may reflect a read error. The gene calls are TRBV11-2 and TRBJ1-2, with D possibly TRBD1 on 6 matching bases. In germline, CDR1 is SGHAT, CDR2 FQNNGV. CDR3 length: 15 residues. CDR3 coding DNA: TGTGCCAGCAGTTCCAGACAGGCAAACCTCTATAGCTACACCTTC. This gives the protein CASSSRQANLYSYTF.

The V gene is TRBV5-1, the J gene TRBJ1-2; a possible D gene is TRBD1 (5 bases). This CDR3 region has 13 residues. Germline assignment: CDR1 SGHRS and CDR2 YFSETQ. V was trimmed by 2 bases and J by 4 bases, leaving 9 bases between them. Here the CDR3 reads CASSFGTVYGYTF. CDR3 nucleotides: TGCGCCAGCAGCTTTGGGACGGTCTATGGCTACACCTTC.